These 27 T cell receptor beta chains came from one sample sequenced in a study of blood T cells in healthy people across ages. The use of a sample-barcoded 5' primer and a J-beta primer mix characterized a second PCR of 7 to 11 cycles. MiXCR, run by TCRdb on the 5' RACE reads, gives a single entry per CDR3 protein. The table records approximately 820,000 distinct CDR3 sequences, around 42% of them present only once. Sequenced material: blood. The receptor set was obtained from a man aged 55 to 70 in good health.

This chain links TRBV15 with TRBJ2-7; 7 nucleotides match TRBD1. The CDR3 has 14 amino acids. CDR1 LNHNV and CDR2 YYDKDF come from the germline V gene (reference sequence). With 2 bases clipped from V and 1 base from J, the junction kept 2 bases outside the gene matches. Written as DNA, the CDR3 is TGTGCCACCAGCAGACGACAGGGATCCTACGAGCAGTACTTC. This encodes CATSRRQGSYEQYF.

This clonotype was detected only a few times. The rearrangement joins TRBV7-2 to TRBJ1-6; D is unclear. Germline CDR1 reads SGHTA; CDR2 reads FQGNSA. The V end lost 0 bases, the J end lost 10 bases, and 7 bases lay between the germline ends. The CDR3 has 13 residues. The CDR3 nucleotides are TGTGCCAGCAGCTTAGCGGCCGGGTCACCCCTCCACTTT. This encodes CASSLAAGSPLHF. The variable domain in full, with the rest retrieved from reference TRBV7-2 and TRBJ1-6, is GAGVSQSPSNKVTEKGKDVELRCDPISGHTALYWYRQSLGQGLEFLIYFQGNSAPDKSGLPSDRFSAERTGGSVSTLTIQRTQQEDSAVYLCASSLAAGSPLHFGNGTRLTVT.

The rearrangement joins TRBV20-1 to TRBJ2-7; 11 nucleotides align to TRBD2. CDR1 is DFQATT and CDR2 is SNEGSKA in the germline V gene (reference sequence). With 3 bases clipped from V and 3 bases from J, the junction kept 10 bases outside the gene matches. The CDR3 spans 16 residues. CDR3 coding DNA: TGCAGTGCTAGGGAGGGACTAGCGGACTTAAACTACGAGCAGTACTTC. Translated, it gives CSAREGLADLNYEQYF.

This clonotype has just a few counts. The V and J genes are TRBV27 and TRBJ2-2, with 12 bases that match TRBD1. This CDR3 is 16 amino acids long. The trim removed 3 bases at V and 4 bases at J, leaving 3 bases unmatched. CDR1 and CDR2 (germline): MNHEY, SMNVEV (reference sequence). The CDR3 DNA is TGTGCCAGCAGTTTGGGGACAGGGGGCGGCACCGGGGAGCTGTTTTTT. It translates to CASSLGTGGGTGELFF.

The chain has TRBV20-1 and TRBJ1-2; no clear D. Germline V gene lookup returns CDR1 DFQATT and CDR2 SNEGSKA (reference sequence). V lost 0 bases, J lost 3 bases, and 8 bases lay in between. The CDR3 is 13 residues long. The CDR3: CSARDSDYYGYTF. CDR3 nucleotide sequence: TGCAGTGCTAGAGATTCAGACTACTATGGCTACACCTTC.

The V call is TRBV11-2, the J call TRBJ2-1; a weak D match, TRBD2 (6 bases). The CDR3 has 16 amino acids. Germline CDR1 and CDR2: SGHAT and FQNNGV. Trimming took 1 base from V and 11 from J, leaving 21 bases between them. The CDR3 bases are TGTGCCAGCAGCTTAGTGGGGGGAGTTCGGTCAATGAAGCAGTTCTTC. It yields the protein CASSLVGGVRSMKQFF. Drawing the rest from reference TRBV11-2 and TRBJ2-1, the complete variable domain is EAGVAQSPRYKIIEKRQSVAFWCNPISGHATLYWYQQILGQGPKLLIQFQNNGVVDDSQLPKDRFSAERLKGVDSTLKIQPAKLEDSAVYLCASSLVGGVRSMKQFFGPGTRLTVL.

This rearrangement joins TRBV12-3 or TRBV12-4 to TRBJ2-1; 8 bases agree with TRBD2. J gave up 5 bases and V 5 bases, and 8 bases lay outside the gene matches. This CDR3 comprises 15 residues. CDR3 loop: CASSPAGGGDNEQFF. CDR3 bases: TGTGCCAGCAGTCCGGCGGGAGGTGGGGACAATGAGCAGTTCTTC.

This clonotype has a count of ten or more. The chain uses TRBV5-6 and TRBJ2-1; no clear D gene. The CDR3 totals 13 residues. CDR1 SGHDT and CDR2 YYEEEE come from the germline V gene. The V and J ends lost 4 bases and 7 bases respectively, with 12 bases between them. The CDR3 DNA sequence: TGTGCCAGCAGCGCAACAATCGGGAATGAGCAGTTCTTC. As protein: CASSATIGNEQFF. Full variable domain (outside the CDR3, taken from reference TRBV5-6 and TRBJ2-1): DAGVTQSPTHLIKTRGQQVTLRCSPKSGHDTVSWYQQALGQGPQFIFQYYEEEERQRGNFPDRFSGHQFPNYSSELNVNALLLGDSALYLCASSATIGNEQFFGPGTRLTVL.

In the case of this clonotype: A much larger clone differs by one base, so this may be a read error. The J gene is TRBJ1-5, the V gene TRBV7-2; D gene unclear. V lost 0 bases and J 6 bases, leaving 12 bases between the germline ends. The germline V gene has CDR1 SGHTA and CDR2 FQGNSA. The CDR3 has 15 residues. The CDR3 loop is CASSLASQNSQPQHF. The CDR3 region has the DNA TGTGCCAGCAGCTTAGCATCGCAGAATAGTCAGCCCCAGCATTTT.

This clonotype was found many times. The CDR3 region has the DNA TGTGCCAGTAGTATAAGGCAGGGGCCTCTCCTTGGGGGATTAGGAACAGATACGCAGTATTTT. It yields the protein CASSIRQGPLLGGLGTDTQYF. The chain joins TRBV19 to TRBJ2-3, with TRBD1 as a possible D gene (6 bases). In germline, CDR1 is LNHDA, CDR2 SQIVND (reference sequence). This CDR3 contains 21 residues. Trimming removed 2 bases from V and 3 bases from J, with 30 bases in between. Filled out from reference TRBV19 and TRBJ2-3, the complete variable domain reads DGGITQSPKYLFRKEGQNVTLSCEQNLNHDAMYWYRQDPGQGLRLIYYSQIVNDFQKGDIAEGYSVSREKKESFPLTVTSAQKNPTAFYLCASSIRQGPLLGGLGTDTQYFGPGTRLTVL.

The CDR3 DNA sequence: TGCGCCAGCAGCAGGGAGACAAGGAGCTCCTACAATGAGCAGTACTTC. Translated: CASSRETRSSYNEQYF. The chain recombines TRBV5-1 with TRBJ2-1; a possible D gene is TRBD2 (5 bases). The end of the DNA is better explained by TRBJ2-7, so the J call may be wrong. CDR1 is SGHRS, CDR2 YFSETQ, per germline. The CDR3 loop spans 16 amino acids.

This clonotype came up a few times. This sequence joins TRBV9 and TRBJ2-3; TRBD2 aligns across 7 bases. Germline-derived CDR1 and CDR2 are SGDLS and YYNGEE. CDR3 length equals 16 residues. V was clipped by 0 bases and J by 2 bases; unmatched bases: 6. DNA of the CDR3: TGTGCCAGCAGCGTAGTCTCTAGCGGATTCACAGATACGCAGTATTTT. This gives the protein CASSVVSSGFTDTQYF. Variable domain in full (rest from reference TRBV9 and TRBJ2-3): DSGVTQTPKHLITATGQRVTLRCSPRSGDLSVYWYQQSLDQGLQFLIQYYNGEERAKGNILERFSAQQFPDLHSELNLSSLELGDSALYFCASSVVSSGFTDTQYFGPGTRLTVL.

The chain is built from TRBV12-3 or TRBV12-4 and TRBJ2-2; TRBD2 matches at 10 bases. The CDR3 is made up of 16 amino acids. Germline trimming cut 6 bases from V and 4 bases from J; bases unmatched to any gene: 8. The CDR3 DNA is TGTGCCAGCAGGCCGGGACTAGCGCTACCCACCGGGGAGCTGTTTTTT. Protein product: CASRPGLALPTGELFF.

CDR3 coding DNA: TGCGCCAGCAGCTTCGGGGCCAATGAGCAGTTCTTC. It is translated as CASSFGANEQFF. V usage is TRBV5-1 and J usage is TRBJ2-1, with D perhaps being TRBD1 or TRBD2 (5 bases each). Germline V gene lookup returns CDR1 SGHRS and CDR2 YFSETQ. V lost 2 bases and J 6 bases, leaving 6 bases between the germline ends. This CDR3 comprises 12 residues.

The chain couples TRBV18 to TRBJ1-6; TRBD1 matches 7 bases. The CDR3 length is 15 residues. Germline CDR1 is KGHSH and CDR2 is LQKENI. The J segment lost 8 bases and the V segment lost 5 bases, leaving 9 bases of the junction unmatched. The CDR3 nucleotides are TGTGCCAGCTCAACCTTTCAGGGGGTAGATTCACCCCTCCACTTT. This translates into CASSTFQGVDSPLHF.

The V and J genes are TRBV5-4 and TRBJ2-1; 7 bases map to TRBD2. The CDR3 totals 20 residues. Unmatched junction bases numbered 18, after V lost 0 bases and J lost 3 bases. Per germline, CDR1 SGHNT and CDR2 YYREEE (reference sequence). The CDR3 sequence: CASSLAGLDLIGVNYNEQFF. The CDR3 nucleotides are TGTGCCAGCAGCTTGGCCGGACTAGACCTGATTGGGGTAAACTACAATGAGCAGTTCTTC. Together with reference TRBV5-4 and TRBJ2-1, the CDR3 gives the full variable domain: ETGVTQSPTHLIKTRGQQVTLRCSSQSGHNTVSWYQQALGQGPQFIFQYYREEENGRGNFPPRFSGLQFPNYSSELNVNALELDDSALYLCASSLAGLDLIGVNYNEQFFGPGTRLTVL.

The chain couples TRBV12-3 or TRBV12-4 to TRBJ2-2; 8 bases align to TRBD2. V dropped 1 base and J dropped 6; count of bases not matched to a gene: 7. The CDR3 length is 16 residues. The chain's CDR3 is CASSLGSGLASGELFF. The CDR3 nucleotides read TGTGCCAGCAGTTTAGGTTCCGGACTAGCTTCCGGGGAGCTGTTTTTT.

V is TRBV6-1 and J is TRBJ1-1, with 9 bases matching TRBD1. From germline, CDR1 is MNHNS and CDR2 SASEGT. CDR3 length equals 17 residues. Trimming removed 5 bases from V and 6 bases from J; junction bases left unmatched: 16. DNA for the CDR3: TGTGCCAGCAGTCCCGGGACAGGGTTGCCACGATTTGCTGAAGCTTTCTTT. Translation gives CASSPGTGLPRFAEAFF.

The chain uses TRBV29-1 and TRBJ1-1; D gene ambiguous. The CDR3 totals 13 residues. V shed 4 bases and J shed 0 bases, with 9 bases lying between them. Germline values: CDR1 SQVTM, CDR2 ANQGSEA. This CDR3 reads CSVVLGMNTEAFF. Written as DNA, the CDR3 is TGCAGCGTTGTTTTAGGGATGAACACTGAAGCTTTCTTT.

V usage is TRBV29-1 and J usage is TRBJ2-7; TRBD1 matches at 8 bases. Germline CDR1 and CDR2: SQVTM and ANQGSEA. Germline trimming cut 6 bases from V and 7 bases from J; bases unmatched to any gene: 8. The CDR3 extends over 12 amino acids. CDR3 sequence (DNA): TGCAGCGTCGGACAGGGTGCGGGTGAGCAGTACTTC. Residues: CSVGQGAGEQYF.

The chain combines TRBV29-1 with TRBJ2-2; D perhaps matches TRBD1 (6 bases). Germline V gene data show CDR1 as SQVTM and CDR2 as ANQGSEA. CDR3 size: 15 residues. Between the trimmed V and J ends, which lost 6 bases and 4 bases, there was a span of 18 bases. This CDR3 reads CSVRPGTTPTGELFF. For the CDR3, the DNA is TGCAGCGTCCGCCCCGGGACAACACCCACCGGGGAGCTGTTTTTT.

V is TRBV10-3 and J is TRBJ2-3; 8 bases are a match to TRBD1. Losses at the gene ends were 11 bases for V and 3 bases for J; bases not matched to a gene: 7. Germline V CDR1 and CDR2: ENHRY, SYGVKD. The CDR3 has 13 amino acids. The CDR3 here is CAARGLGTDTQYF. The CDR3 coding sequence is TGTGCCGCCAGGGGGCTGGGGACAGATACGCAGTATTTT.

The chain has TRBV9 and TRBJ1-6; D is unresolved. This CDR3 comprises 15 residues. Germline CDR1 SGDLS, CDR2 YYNGEE. V was trimmed by 4 bases and J by 2 bases, leaving 10 bases between them. The CDR3 DNA reads as TGTGCCAGCAGCACCCGGGGTACCTATAATTCACCCCTCCACTTT. It is translated as CASSTRGTYNSPLHF. Looking up the rest from reference TRBV9 and TRBJ1-6 gives the full variable domain: DSGVTQTPKHLITATGQRVTLRCSPRSGDLSVYWYQQSLDQGLQFLIQYYNGEERAKGNILERFSAQQFPDLHSELNLSSLELGDSALYFCASSTRGTYNSPLHFGNGTRLTVT.

Many counts were recorded for this clonotype. The chain is built from TRBV20-1 and TRBJ2-1, with 8 bases that match TRBD2. CDR1 and CDR2 (germline): DFQATT, SNEGSKA (reference sequence). CDR3 length: 13 amino acids. Unmatched junction bases numbered 6, after V lost 2 bases and J lost 9 bases. The CDR3 region is CSARRRGDREQFF. The CDR3 bases are TGCAGTGCTAGAAGGCGGGGGGATCGTGAGCAGTTCTTC.

This clonotype was observed a handful of times. The genes are TRBV20-1 and TRBJ2-3; 10 bases map to TRBD2. The CDR3 spans 14 residues. Germline values: CDR1 DFQATT, CDR2 SNEGSKA (reference sequence). Trimming at V came to 5 bases and at J to 7 bases, leaving 9 bases not matched to a gene. The CDR3 spells CSAERGGYSNTQYF. In DNA form, the CDR3 reads TGCAGTGCTGAGCGGGGGGGATATTCAAATACGCAGTATTTT.

The rearrangement uses TRBV20-1 and TRBJ2-3; D tentatively fits TRBD1 or TRBD2 (5 bases each). This CDR3 comprises 15 residues. Trimming cost V 3 bases and J 4 bases, with 17 bases left between them. Germline CDR1 reads DFQATT; CDR2 reads SNEGSKA (reference sequence). The CDR3 loop is CSARGERVGADTQYF. CDR3 DNA sequence: TGCAGTGCTAGGGGGGAACGGGTAGGGGCAGATACGCAGTATTTT.

This clonotype was picked up many times. The chain couples TRBV7-2 to TRBJ2-5; D ambiguous. V lost 1 base and J 1 base, leaving 7 bases between the germline ends. In germline, CDR1 is SGHTA, CDR2 FQGNSA. This CDR3 has 14 amino acids. The DNA for the CDR3 is TGTGCCAGCAGCTTAGGAAGGTCCCAAGAGACCCAGTACTTC. It codes for CASSLGRSQETQYF.